These 16 T cell receptor beta chains came from one sample sequenced in a study of spatial heterogeneity in lung cancer. In TCRdb, the 5' RACE reads were re-called with MiXCR into one record per CDR3 protein. Among approximately 93,000 distinct CDR3 sequences listed, just under 20% were seen once. Time point defined: blood at routine non-recurrence follow-up after resection. The sample in question was PBMCs, obtained at follow-up. The receptors stem from a male donor with early-stage non-small cell lung cancer.

This clonotype was recorded a few times. For the CDR3, the DNA is TGTGCCAGCAACGAGTTTCGGGGGGCCGGGGAGCTGTTTTTT. It yields the protein CASNEFRGAGELFF. V gene TRBV28 combines with J gene TRBJ2-2, with 7 bases matching TRBD2. With 7 bases clipped from V and 6 bases from J, the junction kept 8 bases outside the gene matches. In germline, CDR1 is MDHEN, CDR2 SYDVKM. The CDR3 totals 14 residues.

As for this clonotype: Without the conserved terminal phenylalanine or tryptophan, this CDR3 likely stems from a read error. The chain is built from TRBV29-1 and TRBJ2-5; no reliable D call. Germline-derived CDR1 and CDR2 are SQVTM and ANQGSEA. Trimming stripped 6 bases from V and 5 bases from J, with 7 bases between. The CDR3 has 10 residues. CDR3 sequence reads: CSVTWETQYL. The DNA of the CDR3 is TGCAGCGTCACATGGGAGACCCAGTACCTC.

This clonotype came up a few times. The chain recombines TRBV11-2 with TRBJ2-1, with D perhaps matching TRBD1 (6 bases). The germline V gene has CDR1 SGHAT and CDR2 FQNNGV. CDR3 length equals 15 residues. The V end was cut by 0 bases, the J end by 4 bases, with 10 bases between. CDR3 sequence reads: CASSLDRDKYNEQFF. The DNA of the CDR3 is TGTGCCAGCAGCTTAGACAGGGACAAATACAATGAGCAGTTCTTC.

The V and J genes are TRBV4-1 and TRBJ1-4; D remains unclear. The ends were cut back, 3 bases at V and 4 bases at J, with 6 bases in the middle. The CDR3 is 13 amino acids. CDR1 MGHRA and CDR2 YSYEKL come from the germline V gene. The CDR3 protein is CASSQGNNEKLFF. The CDR3 nucleotides read TGCGCCAGCAGCCAGGGAAATAATGAAAAACTGTTTTTT.

V is TRBV5-1 and J is TRBJ2-2; 10 positions match TRBD2. Germline CDR1 and CDR2: SGHRS and YFSETQ. The CDR3 is 15 amino acids. Unmatched junction bases numbered 3, after V lost 4 bases and J lost 3 bases. In DNA form, the CDR3 reads TGCGCCAGCAGCCCAGGGACTAGCGACACCGGGGAGCTGTTTTTT. Translation gives CASSPGTSDTGELFF.

The chain links TRBV6-5 to TRBJ2-5; a possible D gene is TRBD1 (5 bases). CDR1 and CDR2 from the germline V gene are MNHEY and SVGAGI. Trimming left V 10 bases short and J 3 bases short, with 21 bases between. This CDR3 region has 15 residues. The CDR3: CATRTPRQTEETQYF. The CDR3 DNA is TGTGCCACCAGGACCCCGCGACAGACTGAAGAGACCCAGTACTTC.

The chain links TRBV2 to TRBJ1-5, with a weak D call TRBD1 (6 bases). Germline CDR1 reads SNHLY; CDR2 reads FYNNEI. V lost 3 bases and J lost 7, with 22 bases in between. This CDR3 comprises 17 residues. The chain's CDR3 is CASSDLVTTTGRQPQHF. Here the CDR3 DNA reads TGTGCCAGCAGTGATCTGGTCACAACGACAGGCAGGCAGCCCCAGCATTTT. Filled out from reference TRBV2 and TRBJ1-5, the complete variable domain reads EPEVTQTPSHQVTQMGQEVILRCVPISNHLYFYWYRQILGQKVEFLVSFYNNEISEKSEIFDDQFSVERPDGSNFTLKIRSTKLEDSAMYFCASSDLVTTTGRQPQHFGDGTRLSIL.

The chain joins TRBV27 to TRBJ2-1, with D tentatively TRBD1 or TRBD2 (7 bases each). V gave up 7 bases and J gave up 8 bases, with 15 bases separating them. The length of the CDR3 is 13 residues. Germline V CDR1 and CDR2: MNHEY, SMNVEV (reference sequence). CDR3 residues: CASNRQGGDEQFF. CDR3 DNA: TGTGCCAGCAATAGACAGGGAGGGGATGAGCAGTTCTTC.

V usage is TRBV7-2 and J usage is TRBJ1-5; 9 positions match TRBD1. The length of the CDR3 is 13 residues. Germline assignment: CDR1 SGHTA and CDR2 FQGNSA. J was trimmed by 7 bases and V by 6 bases; bases with no gene match: 4. This chain's CDR3 is CASSRDREQPQHF. CDR3 DNA: TGTGCCAGCAGTCGGGACAGGGAACAGCCCCAGCATTTT. The complete variable domain, with remaining parts taken from reference TRBV7-2 and TRBJ1-5, reads GAGVSQSPSNKVTEKGKDVELRCDPISGHTALYWYRQSLGQGLEFLIYFQGNSAPDKSGLPSDRFSAERTGGSVSTLTIQRTQQEDSAVYLCASSRDREQPQHFGDGTRLSIL.

This clonotype has a handful of counts. J is TRBJ1-5 and V is TRBV20-1; D is unclear. This CDR3 contains 17 residues. The germline CDR1 and CDR2 sequences are DFQATT and SNEGSKA (reference sequence). V lost 0 bases and J lost 0, with 15 bases in between. In DNA form, the CDR3 reads TGCAGTGCTAGAGACACAGAACCGGCCTATAGCAATCAGCCCCAGCATTTT. It yields the protein CSARDTEPAYSNQPQHF.

The gene calls are TRBV7-6 and TRBJ1-2; D is undetermined. Germline V gives CDR1 SGHVS, CDR2 FNYEAQ. V lost 1 base, J lost 4 bases, and 7 bases lay in between. The length of the CDR3 is 13 residues. CDR3 sequence (DNA): TGTGCCAGCAGCTTAGACGGGATCTATGGCTACACCTTC. It encodes CASSLDGIYGYTF.

The chain couples TRBV7-9 to TRBJ2-5, with 8 bases aligning to TRBD2. CDR1 is SEHNR and CDR2 is FQNEAQ in the germline V gene (reference sequence). The CDR3 runs 14 residues. V lost 3 bases, J lost 1 base, and 1 base stayed unmatched. The CDR3 reads CASSFSGAQETQYF. The CDR3 coding sequence is TGTGCCAGCAGCTTTAGCGGGGCCCAAGAGACCCAGTACTTC.

This clonotype has more than one count but fewer than ten. The V and J genes are TRBV5-1 and TRBJ1-4; 10 bases fit TRBD1. Germline V lookup: CDR1 SGHRS, CDR2 YFSETQ. The ends lost 0 bases at V and 5 bases at J; junction bases unmatched: 4. This CDR3 comprises 16 residues. Here the CDR3 reads CASSLAGTGENEKLFF. CDR3 DNA: TGCGCCAGCAGCTTGGCCGGGACAGGGGAGAATGAAAAACTGTTTTTT.

This chain connects TRBV11-1 to TRBJ1-1; 8 bases align to TRBD1. The V gene's germline CDR1 is SGHAT and CDR2 FQDESV (reference sequence). J was trimmed by 3 bases and V by 3 bases; bases with no gene match: 12. This CDR3 is built from 17 residues. Written as DNA, the CDR3 is TGTGCCAGCAGCTTGGGCAGGGGGCGGCCCTTGGACACTGAAGCTTTCTTT. Its translation is CASSLGRGRPLDTEAFF.

This clonotype turned up a few times. This chain connects TRBV20-1 to TRBJ2-7, with D possibly being TRBD1 (5 bases). Germline CDR1 reads DFQATT; CDR2 reads SNEGSKA (reference sequence). The CDR3 runs 14 residues. V gave up 0 bases and J gave up 3 bases, with 12 bases separating them. CDR3 loop: CSARDTRVGYEQYF. CDR3 nucleotide sequence: TGCAGTGCTAGAGATACCAGGGTGGGCTACGAGCAGTACTTC.

As to this clonotype: A junction boundary mismatches the germline segment, possibly from a read error. This chain connects TRBV7-9 to TRBJ1-4; D perhaps matches TRBD1 (5 bases). This CDR3 comprises 13 residues. CDR1 and CDR2 from the germline V gene are SEHNR and FQNEAQ (reference sequence). CDR3 DNA: TGTGCCAACAGCTCCCTCCGGGGGGAAAAACTGTTTTTT. Translation gives CANSSLRGEKLFF.